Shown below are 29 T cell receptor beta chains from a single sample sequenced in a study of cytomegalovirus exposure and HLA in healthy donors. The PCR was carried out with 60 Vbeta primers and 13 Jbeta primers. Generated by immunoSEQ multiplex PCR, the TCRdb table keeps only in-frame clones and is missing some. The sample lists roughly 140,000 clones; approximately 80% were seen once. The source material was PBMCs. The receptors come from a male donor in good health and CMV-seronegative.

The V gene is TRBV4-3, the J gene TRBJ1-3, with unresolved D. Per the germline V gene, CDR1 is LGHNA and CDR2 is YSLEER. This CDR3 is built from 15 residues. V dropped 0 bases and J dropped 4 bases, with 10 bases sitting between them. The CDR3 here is CASSQDEGAGNTIYF. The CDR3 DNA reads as TGCGCCAGCAGCCAAGATGAGGGAGCCGGAAACACCATATATTTT.

CDR3: CASSHGTGELFF. In nucleotides, the CDR3 is TGTGCCAGCAGCCACGGCACCGGGGAGCTGTTTTTT. The chain combines TRBV7-8 with TRBJ2-2; D call uncertain. Per germline, CDR1 SGHVS and CDR2 FQNEAQ. The length of the CDR3 is 12 residues. The germline V and J ends were trimmed by 5 bases and 4 bases, with 5 bases remaining between them.

The CDR3 loop is CASSLGGVMVSPLHF. The CDR3 DNA follows: TGTGCCAGCAGCTTAGGGGGGGTAATGGTTTCACCCCTCCACTTT. The chain carries TRBV7-8 and TRBJ1-6; tentatively, D is TRBD1 (5 bases). The CDR3 is made up of 15 amino acids. Germline CDR1 SGHVS, CDR2 FQNEAQ. V shed 1 base and J shed 9 bases, with 13 bases lying between them.

In DNA, the CDR3 is TGTGCCAGCAGCTTGTTACAGAGCAATGAAAAACTGTTTTTT. Protein product: CASSLLQSNEKLFF. The rearrangement links TRBV5-6 to TRBJ1-4, with D unresolved. The CDR3 spans 14 residues. Germline lookup yields CDR1 SGHDT and CDR2 YYEEEE. V was pared by 1 base and J by 5 bases, with 9 bases between.

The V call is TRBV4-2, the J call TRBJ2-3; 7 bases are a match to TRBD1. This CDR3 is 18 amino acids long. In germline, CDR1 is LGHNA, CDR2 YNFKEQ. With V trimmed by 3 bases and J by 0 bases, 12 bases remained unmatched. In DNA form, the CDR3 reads TGTGCCAGCAGCCAGACCACTACAGGGGTTGAGAGCACAGATACGCAGTATTTT. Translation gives CASSQTTTGVESTDTQYF.

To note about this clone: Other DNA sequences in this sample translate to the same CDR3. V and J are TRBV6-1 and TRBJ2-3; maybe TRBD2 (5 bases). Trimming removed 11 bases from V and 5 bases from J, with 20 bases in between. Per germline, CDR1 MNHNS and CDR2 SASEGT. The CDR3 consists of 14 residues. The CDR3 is CASWASGTGDTQYF. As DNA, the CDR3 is TGTGCCTCATGGGCCAGCGGAACGGGAGATACGCAGTATTTT.

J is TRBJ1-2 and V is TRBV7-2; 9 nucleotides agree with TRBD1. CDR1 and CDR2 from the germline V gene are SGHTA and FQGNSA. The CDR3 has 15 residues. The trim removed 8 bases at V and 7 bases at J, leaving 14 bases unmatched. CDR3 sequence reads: CASSAGGQGMSGYTF. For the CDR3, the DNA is TGTGCCAGCTCAGCGGGTGGACAGGGGATGTCTGGCTACACCTTC.

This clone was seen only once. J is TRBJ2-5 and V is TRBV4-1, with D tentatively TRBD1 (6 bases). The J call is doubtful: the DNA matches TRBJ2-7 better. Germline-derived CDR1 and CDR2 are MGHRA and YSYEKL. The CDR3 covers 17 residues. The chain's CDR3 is CASSQMPPGDKYYEQYF. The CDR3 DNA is TGCGCCAGCAGCCAGATGCCCCCCGGGGACAAGTACTACGAGCAGTACTTC.

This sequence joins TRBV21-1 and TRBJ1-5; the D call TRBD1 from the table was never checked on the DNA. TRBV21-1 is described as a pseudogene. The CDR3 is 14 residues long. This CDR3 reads CASIRDRGHQPQHF. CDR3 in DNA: TGTGCCAGCATCAGGGACAGGGGCCATCAGCCCCAGCATTTT.

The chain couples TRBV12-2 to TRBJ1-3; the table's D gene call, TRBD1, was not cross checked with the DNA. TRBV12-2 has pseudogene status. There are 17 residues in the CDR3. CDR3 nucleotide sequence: TGTGCAAGTCGCTTACTAACGACAGCCAACTCTGGAAACACCATATATTTT. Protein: CASRLLTTANSGNTIYF.

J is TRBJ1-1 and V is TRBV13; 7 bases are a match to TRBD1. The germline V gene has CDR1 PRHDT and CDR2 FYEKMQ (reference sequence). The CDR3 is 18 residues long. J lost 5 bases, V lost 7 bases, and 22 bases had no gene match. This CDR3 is CASNHRTSGTVGRTEAFF. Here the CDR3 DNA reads TGTGCCAGCAACCATAGGACTTCTGGGACAGTAGGGAGGACTGAAGCTTTCTTT.

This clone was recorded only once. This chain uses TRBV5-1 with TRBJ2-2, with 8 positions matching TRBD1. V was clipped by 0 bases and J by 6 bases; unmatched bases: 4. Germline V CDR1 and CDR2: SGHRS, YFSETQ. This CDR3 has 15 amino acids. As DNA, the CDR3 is TGCGCCAGCAGCTTGGGGCAGGGGGCGCCCGGGGAGCTGTTTTTT. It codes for CASSLGQGAPGELFF. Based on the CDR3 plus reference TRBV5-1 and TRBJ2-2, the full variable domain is KAGVTQTPRYLIKTRGQQVTLSCSPISGHRSVSWYQQTPGQGLQFLFEYFSETQRNKGNFPGRFSGRQFSNSRSEMNVSTLELGDSALYLCASSLGQGAPGELFFGEGSRLTVL.

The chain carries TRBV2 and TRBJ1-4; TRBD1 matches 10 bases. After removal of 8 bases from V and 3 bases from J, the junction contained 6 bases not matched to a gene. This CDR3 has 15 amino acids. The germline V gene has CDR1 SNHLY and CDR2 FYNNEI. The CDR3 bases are TGTGCCAGCCGGGGACAGGGGACAGCTAATGAAAAACTGTTTTTT. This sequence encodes CASRGQGTANEKLFF.

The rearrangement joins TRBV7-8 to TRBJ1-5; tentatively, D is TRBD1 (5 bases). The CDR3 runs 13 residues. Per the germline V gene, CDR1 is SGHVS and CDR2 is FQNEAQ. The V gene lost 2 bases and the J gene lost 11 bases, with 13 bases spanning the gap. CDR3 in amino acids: CASSLTGKQAQHF. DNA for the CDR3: TGTGCCAGCAGCTTAACAGGAAAGCAGGCCCAGCATTTT. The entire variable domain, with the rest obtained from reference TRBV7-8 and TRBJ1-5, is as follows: GAGVSQSPRYKVAKRGQDVALRCDPISGHVSLFWYQQALGQGPEFLTYFQNEAQLDKSGLPSDRFFAERPEGSVSTLKIQRTQQEDSAVYLCASSLTGKQAQHFGDGTRLSIL.

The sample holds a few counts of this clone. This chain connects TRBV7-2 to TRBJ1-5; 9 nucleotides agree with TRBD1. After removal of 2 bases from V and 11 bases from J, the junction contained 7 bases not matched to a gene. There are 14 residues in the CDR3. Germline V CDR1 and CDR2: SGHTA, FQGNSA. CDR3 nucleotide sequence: TGTGCCAGCAGCTTATGGACAGGGGATTCAGCCCAGCATTTT. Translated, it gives CASSLWTGDSAQHF.

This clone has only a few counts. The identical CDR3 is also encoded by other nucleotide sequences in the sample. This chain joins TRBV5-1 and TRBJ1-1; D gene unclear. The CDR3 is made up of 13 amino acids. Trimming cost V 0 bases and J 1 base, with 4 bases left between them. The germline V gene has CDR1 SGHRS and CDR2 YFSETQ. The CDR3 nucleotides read TGCGCCAGCAGCTTGGGAGAGAACACTGAAGCTTTCTTT. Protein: CASSLGENTEAFF.

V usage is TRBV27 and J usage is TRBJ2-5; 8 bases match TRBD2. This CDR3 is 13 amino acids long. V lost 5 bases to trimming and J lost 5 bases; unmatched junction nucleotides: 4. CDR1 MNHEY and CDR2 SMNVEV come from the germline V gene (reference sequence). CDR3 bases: TGTGCCAGCAGTCCCCCGGGGGGGGAGACCCAGTACTTC. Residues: CASSPPGGETQYF.

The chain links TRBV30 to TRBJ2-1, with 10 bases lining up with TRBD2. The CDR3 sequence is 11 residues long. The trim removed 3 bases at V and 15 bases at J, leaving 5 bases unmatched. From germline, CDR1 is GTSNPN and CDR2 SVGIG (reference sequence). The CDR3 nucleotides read TGTGCCTGGAGCCTAGCGGGGGCGTGGTTCTTC. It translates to CAWSLAGAWFF.

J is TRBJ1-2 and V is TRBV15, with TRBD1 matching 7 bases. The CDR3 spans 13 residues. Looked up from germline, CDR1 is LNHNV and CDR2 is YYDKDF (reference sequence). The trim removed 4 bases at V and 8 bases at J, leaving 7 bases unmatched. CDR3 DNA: TGTGCCACCAGCAAAAAACAGGGGAGCGGCTACACCTTC. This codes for CATSKKQGSGYTF.

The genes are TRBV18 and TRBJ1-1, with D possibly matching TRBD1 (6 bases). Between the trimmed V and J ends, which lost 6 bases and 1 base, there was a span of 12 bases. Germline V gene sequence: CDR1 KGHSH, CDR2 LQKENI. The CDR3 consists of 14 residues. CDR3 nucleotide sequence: TGTGCCAGCTCTGACAGGACAGCGAACACTGAAGCTTTCTTT. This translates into CASSDRTANTEAFF.

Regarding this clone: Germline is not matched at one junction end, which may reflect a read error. This chain's CDR3 is CASSLDRQETQYF. In DNA form, the CDR3 reads TGTGCTAGCAGCTTGGACAGACAAGAGACCCAGTACTTC. The genes are TRBV7-7 and TRBJ2-5, with D perhaps TRBD1 (6 bases). CDR3 size: 13 residues. From germline, CDR1 is SSHAT and CDR2 FNYEAQ (reference sequence).

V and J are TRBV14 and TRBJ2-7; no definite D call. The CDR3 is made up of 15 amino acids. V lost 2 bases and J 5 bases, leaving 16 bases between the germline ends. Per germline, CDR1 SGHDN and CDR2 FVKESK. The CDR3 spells CASSQLFLSPNEQYF. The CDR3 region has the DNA TGTGCCAGCAGCCAACTGTTCCTCTCTCCTAACGAGCAGTACTTC. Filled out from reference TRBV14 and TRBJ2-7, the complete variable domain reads EAGVTQFPSHSVIEKGQTVTLRCDPISGHDNLYWYRRVMGKEIKFLLHFVKESKQDESGMPNNRFLAERTGGTYSTLKVQPAELEDSGVYFCASSQLFLSPNEQYFGPGTRLTVT.

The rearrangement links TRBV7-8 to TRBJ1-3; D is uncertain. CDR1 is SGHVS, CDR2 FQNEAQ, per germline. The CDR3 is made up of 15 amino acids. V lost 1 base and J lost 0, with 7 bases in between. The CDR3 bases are TGTGCCAGCAGCTTAGGGGCCGGCTCTGGAAACACCATATATTTT. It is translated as CASSLGAGSGNTIYF.

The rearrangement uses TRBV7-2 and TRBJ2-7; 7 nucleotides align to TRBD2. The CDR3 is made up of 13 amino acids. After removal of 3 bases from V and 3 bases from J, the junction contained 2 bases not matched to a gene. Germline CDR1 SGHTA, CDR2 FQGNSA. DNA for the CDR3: TGTGCCAGCAGCTTCAGCGGGGACTACGAGCAGTACTTC. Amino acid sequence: CASSFSGDYEQYF.

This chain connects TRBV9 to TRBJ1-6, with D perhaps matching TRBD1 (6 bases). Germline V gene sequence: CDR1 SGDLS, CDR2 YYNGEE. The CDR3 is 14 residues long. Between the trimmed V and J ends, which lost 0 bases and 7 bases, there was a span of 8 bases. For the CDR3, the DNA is TGTGCCAGCAGCGTAGGGACAGTAAATTCACCCCTCCACTTT. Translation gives CASSVGTVNSPLHF.

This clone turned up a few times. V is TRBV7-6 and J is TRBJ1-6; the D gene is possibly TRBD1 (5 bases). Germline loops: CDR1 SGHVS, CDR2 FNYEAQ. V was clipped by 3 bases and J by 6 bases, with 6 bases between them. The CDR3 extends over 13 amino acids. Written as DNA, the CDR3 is TGTGCCAGCAGCTTGGGGGGTAATTCACCCCTCCACTTT. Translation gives CASSLGGNSPLHF.

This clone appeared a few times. CDR3 amino acids: CASSPRTGKQPQHF. CDR3 nucleotides: TGTGCCAGCAGCCCCCGGACAGGGAAACAGCCCCAGCATTTT. This chain links TRBV5-8 with TRBJ1-5; 8 bases are shared with TRBD1. The trim removed 4 bases at V and 7 bases at J, leaving 7 bases unmatched. This CDR3 is 14 amino acids long. Germline CDR1 SGHTS, CDR2 YDEGEE.

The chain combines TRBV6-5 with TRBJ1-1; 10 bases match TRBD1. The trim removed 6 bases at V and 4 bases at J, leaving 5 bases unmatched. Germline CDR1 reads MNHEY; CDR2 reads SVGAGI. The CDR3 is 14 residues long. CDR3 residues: CASSRGQGLTEAFF. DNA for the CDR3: TGTGCCAGCAGCCGGGGACAGGGGCTCACTGAAGCTTTCTTT.

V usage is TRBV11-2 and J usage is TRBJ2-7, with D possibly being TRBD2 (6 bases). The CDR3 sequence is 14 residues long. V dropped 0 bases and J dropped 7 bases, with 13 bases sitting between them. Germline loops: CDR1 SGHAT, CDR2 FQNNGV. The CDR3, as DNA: TGTGCCAGCAGCTTAGAGGGGGGAAGGAGAGAGCAGTACTTC. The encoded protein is CASSLEGGRREQYF.